The present entry profiles one TCR beta chain with its context. What it binds is unknown. Naive CD8 cells were CD45RO-negative, positively selected for CCR7, excluding terminally differentiated effector memory CD45RA+ cells. Healthy and HIV-negative, the adult donors had no recent acute infections or vaccinations. Once extracted for a subset, genomic DNA was divided evenly among several immunoSEQ plates. Sequencing used immunoSEQ multiplex PCR; TCRdb keeps in-frame clones, though not all of them. The table has about 2.1 million clones, around 93% seen once. The sample belongs to a study of shared clonotypes between healthy human individuals. Across the whole study: Researchers assigned three CD4 naive, three CD4 memory, two CD8 naive and one CD8 memory plate to each donor.

Whole-study results and caveats: Sorted-subset sequencing, rarefaction showed, was incomplete despite large depth.

The germline V gene has CDR1 DFQATT and CDR2 SNEGSKA (reference sequence). V lost 6 bases, J lost 6 bases, and 12 bases lay in between. This CDR3 comprises 11 residues. The sequencing sample was made of naive CD8+ T cells from PBMCs. V usage is TRBV20-1 and J usage is TRBJ2-7; the D is unclear. The receptor was derived from a man younger than 30 in good health. Some clones in this sample may be carry-over from other donors' samples. The DNA of the CDR3 is TGCAGTGCCAGGCTAATGGGCGAGCAGTACTTC. This gives the protein CSARLMGEQYF.